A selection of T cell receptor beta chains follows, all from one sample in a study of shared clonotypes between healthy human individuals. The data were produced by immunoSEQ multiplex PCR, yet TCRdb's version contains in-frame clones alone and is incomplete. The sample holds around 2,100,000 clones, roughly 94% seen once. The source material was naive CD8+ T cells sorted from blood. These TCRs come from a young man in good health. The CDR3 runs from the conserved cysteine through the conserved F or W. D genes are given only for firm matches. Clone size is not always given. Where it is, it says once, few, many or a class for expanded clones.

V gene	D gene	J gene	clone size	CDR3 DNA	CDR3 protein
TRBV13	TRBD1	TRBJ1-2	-	TGTGCCAGCAGCTTAGAGAGGGGACAGGGGCGGGATGGCTACACCTTC	CASSLERGQGRDGYTF
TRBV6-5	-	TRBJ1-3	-	TGTGCCAGCAGCCTCAGTGAGTCTGGAAACACCATATATTTT	CASSLSESGNTIYF
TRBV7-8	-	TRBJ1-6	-	TGTGCCAGCAGCTCAGGACAGTATAATTCACCCCTCCACTTT	CASSSGQYNSPLHF
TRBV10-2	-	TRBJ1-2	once	TGCGCCAGCAGTGAGTCGGCCTCACGGGGCGGACACTATGGCTACACCTTC	CASSESASRGGHYGYTF
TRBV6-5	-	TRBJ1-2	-	TGTGCCACGACCCGGCCGGGGGAAGTAGTAGGCTACACCTTC	CATTRPGEVVGYTF
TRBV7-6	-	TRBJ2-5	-	TGTGCCAGCAGCTTACTCGTGGGGTCGGAGACCCAGTACTTC	CASSLLVGSETQYF
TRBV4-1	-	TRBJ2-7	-	TGCGCCAGCTTGGACACAAATTCTTACGAGCAGTACTTC	CASLDTNSYEQYF
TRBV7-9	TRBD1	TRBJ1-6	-	TGTGCCAGCAGCTCAGTAACAGGGGTCCCCTATAATTCACCCCTCCACTTT	CASSSVTGVPYNSPLHF
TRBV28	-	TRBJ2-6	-	TGTGCCAGCAGTCTCCCGGGCAGCCCTGGGGCCAACGTCCTGACTTTC	CASSLPGSPGANVLTF
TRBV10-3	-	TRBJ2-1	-	TGTGCCATCAGTGAAAAGGCCGGGGGTGAGCAGTTCTTC	CAISEKAGGEQFF
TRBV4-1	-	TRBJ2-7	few	TGCGCCAGCAGCCAACAGAGCTCCTACGAGCAGTACTTC	CASSQQSSYEQYF
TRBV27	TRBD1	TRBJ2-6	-	TGTGCCACCTCCGGGACAGGGGGCTATGGGGCCAACGTCCTGACTTTC	CATSGTGGYGANVLTF
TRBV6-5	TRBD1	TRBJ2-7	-	TGTGCCAGCAGTTACTCACAGGGGGCCAAAACCTACGAGCAGTACTTC	CASSYSQGAKTYEQYF
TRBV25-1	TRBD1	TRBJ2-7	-	TGTGCCAGCAGTGATGGGACAGGGATGGGGGCCTACGAGCAGTACTTC	CASSDGTGMGAYEQYF